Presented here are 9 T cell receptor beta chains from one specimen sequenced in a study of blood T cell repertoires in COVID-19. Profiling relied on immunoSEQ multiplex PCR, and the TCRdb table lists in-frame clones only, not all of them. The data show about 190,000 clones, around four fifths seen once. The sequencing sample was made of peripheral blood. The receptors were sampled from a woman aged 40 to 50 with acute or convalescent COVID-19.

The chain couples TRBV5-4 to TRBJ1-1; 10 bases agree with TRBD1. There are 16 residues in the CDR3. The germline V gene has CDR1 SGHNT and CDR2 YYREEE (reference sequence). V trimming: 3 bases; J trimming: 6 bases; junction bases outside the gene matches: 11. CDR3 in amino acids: CASSSGQGIYSAEAFF. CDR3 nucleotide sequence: TGTGCCAGCAGCTCGGGACAGGGGATCTATTCAGCTGAAGCTTTCTTT.

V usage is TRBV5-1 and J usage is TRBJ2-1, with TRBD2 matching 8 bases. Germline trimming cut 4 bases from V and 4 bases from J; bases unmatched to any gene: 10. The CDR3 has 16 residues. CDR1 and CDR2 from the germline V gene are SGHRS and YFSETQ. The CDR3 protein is CASSPRLSGGYNEQFF. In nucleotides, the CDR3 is TGCGCCAGCAGCCCCCGTTTATCGGGGGGGTACAATGAGCAGTTCTTC.

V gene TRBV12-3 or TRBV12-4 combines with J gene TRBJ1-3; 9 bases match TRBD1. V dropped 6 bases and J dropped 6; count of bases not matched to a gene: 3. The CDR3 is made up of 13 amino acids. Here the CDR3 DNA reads TGTGCCAGCAGCCGGACAGGGGAAAACACCATATATTTT. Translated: CASSRTGENTIYF.

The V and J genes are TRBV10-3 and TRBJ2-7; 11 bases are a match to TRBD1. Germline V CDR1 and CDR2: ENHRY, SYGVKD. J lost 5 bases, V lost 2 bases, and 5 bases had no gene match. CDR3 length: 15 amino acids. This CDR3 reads CAISETRTGGDEQYF. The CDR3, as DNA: TGTGCCATCAGTGAGACCCGGACAGGGGGCGACGAGCAGTACTTC.

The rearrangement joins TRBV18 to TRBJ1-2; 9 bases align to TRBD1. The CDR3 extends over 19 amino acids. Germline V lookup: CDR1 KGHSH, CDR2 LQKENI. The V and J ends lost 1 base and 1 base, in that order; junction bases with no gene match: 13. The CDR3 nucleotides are TGTGCCAGCTCACCACTCTCGGTACAGGGGGCGCAAGTTAACTATGGCTACACCTTC. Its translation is CASSPLSVQGAQVNYGYTF.

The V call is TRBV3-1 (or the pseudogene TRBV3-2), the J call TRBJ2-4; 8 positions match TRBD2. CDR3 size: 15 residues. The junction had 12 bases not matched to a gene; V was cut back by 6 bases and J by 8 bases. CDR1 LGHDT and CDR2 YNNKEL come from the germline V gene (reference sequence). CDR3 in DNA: TGTGCCAGCAGAGGAGGGACCTCCGGGAGGGACATTCAGTACTTC. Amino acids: CASRGGTSGRDIQYF.

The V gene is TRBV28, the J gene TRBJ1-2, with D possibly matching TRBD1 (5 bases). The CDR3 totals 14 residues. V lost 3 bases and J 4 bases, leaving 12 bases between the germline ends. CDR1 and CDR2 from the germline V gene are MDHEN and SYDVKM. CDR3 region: CASSFLDSLYGYTF. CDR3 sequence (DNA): TGTGCCAGCAGTTTCCTTGACAGCCTCTATGGCTACACCTTC.

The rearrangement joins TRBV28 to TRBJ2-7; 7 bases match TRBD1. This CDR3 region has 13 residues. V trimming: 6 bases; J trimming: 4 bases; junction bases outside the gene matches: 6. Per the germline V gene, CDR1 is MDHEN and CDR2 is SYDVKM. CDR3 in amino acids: CASRSGQSYEQYF. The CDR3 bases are TGTGCCAGCAGATCGGGACAGTCGTACGAGCAGTACTTC.

This chain's CDR3 is CASSHSNADSPLHF. CDR3 nucleotides: TGTGCCAGCAGCCATTCTAATGCGGATTCACCCCTCCACTTT. The genes are TRBV3-1 (or the pseudogene TRBV3-2) and TRBJ1-6; D unclear. Germline CDR1 reads LGHDT; CDR2 reads YNNKEL (reference sequence). This CDR3 region has 14 residues. V lost 3 bases, J lost 8 bases, and 11 bases lay in between.